This T cell receptor (beta chain) comes out of a study of PD-1 blockade in classical Hodgkin lymphoma. As for time point: cycle 4 day 1 (C4D1), after about 6 weeks of nivolumab. The patients all showed relapse after autologous stem cell transplantation, while their brentuximab vedotin exposure varied. V was shortened by 5 bases and J by 0 bases, with 10 bases between the two germline ends. Germline V gene lookup returns CDR1 SQVTM and CDR2 ANQGSEA. This CDR3 comprises 13 residues. Clones were read by immunoSEQ multiplex PCR, and TCRdb kept only the in-frame ones, dropping some. The data hold about 23,000 clones, with roughly 90% observed a single time.

Here the sequenced sample was peripheral blood mononuclear cells (PBMCs), taken before the fourth cycle of nivolumab. The genes are TRBV29-1 and TRBJ1-1; D is unclear. The origin of this receptor is a human donor with classical Hodgkin lymphoma. CDR3 coding DNA: TGCAGCGTTCGGCCCATGATGAACACTGAAGCTTTCTTT. Translating it yields CSVRPMMNTEAFF.